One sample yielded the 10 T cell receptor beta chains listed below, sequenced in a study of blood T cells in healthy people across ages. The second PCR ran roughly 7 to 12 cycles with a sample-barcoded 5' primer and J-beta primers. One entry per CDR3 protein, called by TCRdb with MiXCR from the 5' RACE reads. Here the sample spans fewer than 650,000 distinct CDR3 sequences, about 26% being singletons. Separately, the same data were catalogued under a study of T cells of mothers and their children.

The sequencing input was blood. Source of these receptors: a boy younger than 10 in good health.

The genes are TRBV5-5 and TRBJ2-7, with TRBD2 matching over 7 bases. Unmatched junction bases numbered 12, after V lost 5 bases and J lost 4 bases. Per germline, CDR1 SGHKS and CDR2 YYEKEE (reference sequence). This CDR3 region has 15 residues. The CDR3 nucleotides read TGTGCCAGCAGGTTCGGGGCGGGAGTGGCTTACGAGCAGTACTTC. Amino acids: CASRFGAGVAYEQYF.

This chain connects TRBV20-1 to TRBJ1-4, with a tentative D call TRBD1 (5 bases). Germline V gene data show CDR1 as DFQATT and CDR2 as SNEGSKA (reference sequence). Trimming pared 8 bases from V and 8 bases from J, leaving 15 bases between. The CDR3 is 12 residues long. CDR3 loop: CSTQRQPEKLFF. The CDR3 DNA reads TGCAGTACTCAAAGACAGCCCGAAAAACTGTTTTTT.

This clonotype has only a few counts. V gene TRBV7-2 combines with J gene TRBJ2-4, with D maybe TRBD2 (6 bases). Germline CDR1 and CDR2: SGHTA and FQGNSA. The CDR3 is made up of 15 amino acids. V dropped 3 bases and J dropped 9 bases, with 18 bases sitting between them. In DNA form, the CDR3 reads TGTGCCAGCAGCTTTTTAAATGTACGGGAGAGCATTCAGTACTTC. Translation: CASSFLNVRESIQYF.

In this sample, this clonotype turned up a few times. This chain's CDR3 is CSVDWLLAGSTDTQYF. The CDR3 DNA is TGCAGCGTTGATTGGCTACTAGCGGGAAGCACAGATACGCAGTATTTT. This chain uses TRBV29-1 with TRBJ2-3, with 10 bases aligning to TRBD2. This CDR3 has 16 amino acids. Trimming at V came to 3 bases and at J to 0 bases, leaving 6 bases not matched to a gene. Germline-derived CDR1 and CDR2 are SQVTM and ANQGSEA.

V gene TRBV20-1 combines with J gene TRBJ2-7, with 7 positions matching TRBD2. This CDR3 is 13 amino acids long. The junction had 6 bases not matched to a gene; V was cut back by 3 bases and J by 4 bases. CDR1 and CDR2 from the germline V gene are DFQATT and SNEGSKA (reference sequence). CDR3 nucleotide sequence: TGCAGTGCTAGGCCTAGCGGCAATTACGAGCAGTACTTC. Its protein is CSARPSGNYEQYF.

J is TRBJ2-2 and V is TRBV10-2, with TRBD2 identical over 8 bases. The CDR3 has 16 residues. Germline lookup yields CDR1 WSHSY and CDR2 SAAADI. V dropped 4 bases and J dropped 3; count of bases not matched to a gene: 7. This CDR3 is CASSVSGSGDTGELFF. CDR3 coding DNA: TGCGCCAGCAGTGTGAGCGGGAGCGGGGACACCGGGGAGCTGTTTTTT.

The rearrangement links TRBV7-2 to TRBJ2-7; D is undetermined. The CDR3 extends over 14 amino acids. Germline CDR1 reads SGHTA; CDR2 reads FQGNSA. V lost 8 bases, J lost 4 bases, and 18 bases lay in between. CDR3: CASGKGRDGYEQYF. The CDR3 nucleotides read TGTGCCAGCGGGAAAGGGCGCGACGGGTACGAGCAGTACTTC.

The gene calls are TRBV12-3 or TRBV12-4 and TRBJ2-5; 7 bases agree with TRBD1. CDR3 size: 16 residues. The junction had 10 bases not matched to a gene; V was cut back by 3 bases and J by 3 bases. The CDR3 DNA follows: TGTGCCAGCAGTTTTCCCACGGGACAGAACGAAGAGACCCAGTACTTC. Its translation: CASSFPTGQNEETQYF.

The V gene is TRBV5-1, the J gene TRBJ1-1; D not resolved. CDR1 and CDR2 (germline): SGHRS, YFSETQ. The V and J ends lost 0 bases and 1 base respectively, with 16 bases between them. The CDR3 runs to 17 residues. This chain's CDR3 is CASSLASRARENTEAFF. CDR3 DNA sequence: TGCGCCAGCAGCTTGGCCTCTCGGGCTCGGGAGAACACTGAAGCTTTCTTT. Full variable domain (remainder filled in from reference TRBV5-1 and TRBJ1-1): KAGVTQTPRYLIKTRGQQVTLSCSPISGHRSVSWYQQTPGQGLQFLFEYFSETQRNKGNFPGRFSGRQFSNSRSEMNVSTLELGDSALYLCASSLASRARENTEAFFGQGTRLTVV.

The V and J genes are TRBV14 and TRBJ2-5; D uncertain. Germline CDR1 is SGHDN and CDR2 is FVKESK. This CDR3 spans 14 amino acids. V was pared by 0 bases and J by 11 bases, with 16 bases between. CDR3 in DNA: TGTGCCAGCAGCCAAGATGAAAGCAGCTTAGAGCAGTACTTC. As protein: CASSQDESSLEQYF.